The 6 T cell receptor beta chains below all came from one sample that was sequenced in a study of shared clonotypes between healthy human individuals. The method was immunoSEQ multiplex PCR; TCRdb's version includes in-frame clones alone and lacks a portion of them. Of about 670,000 clones in the sample, 72% were seen once. Input material: memory CD4+ T cells sorted from blood. The subset denotes: CD45RA-negative fraction. These receptors were obtained from a woman in her twenties or thirties in good health.

The chain recombines TRBV18 with TRBJ2-3; TRBD2 matches at 7 bases. The V gene's germline CDR1 is KGHSH and CDR2 LQKENI. Trimming took 6 bases from V and 12 from J; bases not matched to a gene: 15. The CDR3 consists of 14 residues. CDR3 in DNA: TGTGCCAGCTCCACCTTCCAGCCGGGGACTACACAGTATTTT. This sequence encodes CASSTFQPGTTQYF.

The V call is TRBV6-1, the J call TRBJ2-7; D is possibly TRBD2 (5 bases). CDR3 length: 15 residues. Trimming took off 0 bases at V and 0 bases at J, with 9 bases between the two ends. Germline loops: CDR1 MNHNS, CDR2 SASEGT. CDR3 DNA: TGTGCCAGCAGTGAAGCGAGAGGACTCTCCTACGAGCAGTACTTC. This sequence encodes CASSEARGLSYEQYF.

The V gene is TRBV19, the J gene TRBJ2-3; TRBD1 is a possible D gene (6 bases). The CDR3 contains 16 residues. Trimming took off 3 bases at V and 0 bases at J, with 13 bases between the two ends. Germline values: CDR1 LNHDA, CDR2 SQIVND (reference sequence). CDR3 nucleotide sequence: TGTGCCAGTAGTATCAACCGGGACAAGAGCACAGATACGCAGTATTTT. This encodes CASSINRDKSTDTQYF. Full variable domain (missing parts from reference TRBV19 and TRBJ2-3): DGGITQSPKYLFRKEGQNVTLSCEQNLNHDAMYWYRQDPGQGLRLIYYSQIVNDFQKGDIAEGYSVSREKKESFPLTVTSAQKNPTAFYLCASSINRDKSTDTQYFGPGTRLTVL.

As regards this clone: This sample also contains other DNA sequences that code for the same CDR3. J is TRBJ2-5 and V is TRBV28, with a tentative D call TRBD2 (5 bases). The germline V and J ends were trimmed by 4 bases and 2 bases, with 14 bases remaining between them. The CDR3 runs to 15 residues. CDR1 and CDR2 from the germline V gene are MDHEN and SYDVKM. CDR3 amino acids: CASSSPGRGQETQYF. The DNA for the CDR3 is TGTGCCAGCAGTTCCCCTGGACGGGGTCAAGAGACCCAGTACTTC.

The genes are TRBV28 and TRBJ2-2; 8 bases line up with TRBD1. The CDR3 is made up of 15 amino acids. The germline gives CDR1 MDHEN, CDR2 SYDVKM. V was clipped by 6 bases and J by 0 bases; unmatched bases: 3. The CDR3 DNA reads TGTGCCAGCAGACCACAGGGGGCGAACACCGGGGAGCTGTTTTTT. Residues: CASRPQGANTGELFF.

This clone came up a few times. V and J are TRBV5-8 and TRBJ1-3; D call uncertain. The CDR3 runs 17 residues. Trimming stripped 2 bases from V and 4 bases from J, with 19 bases between. Germline CDR1 SGHTS, CDR2 YDEGEE. This chain's CDR3 is CASSLNSGTGRGNTIYF. CDR3 in DNA: TGTGCCAGCAGCTTAAATTCTGGCACCGGGAGAGGAAACACCATATATTTT.